This TCR beta chain derives from a study of OX40 agonist ivuxolimab in advanced cancers. Study-wide context: An agonistic anti-OX40 (CD134) antibody, ivuxolimab, was used to treat the patients.

Whole-study findings and limits: Not determined was the antigen specificity of the expanded peripheral T cells.

Individuals having autoimmune disease history or systemic immunosuppression were not enrolled. Researchers took blood at baseline, on cycle 4 day 1, and on cycle 7 day 1. A word on this clone: Its antigen is unidentified.

V lost 7 bases, J lost 4 bases, and 19 bases lay in between. Germline CDR1 is MDHEN and CDR2 is SYDVKM. The CDR3 covers 15 residues. The repertoire was sequenced with immunoSEQ multiplex PCR; TCRdb's copy has only in-frame clones and lacks some. The sample has about 74,000 clones; roughly 84% are singletons. The rearrangement uses TRBV28 and TRBJ1-2, with D possibly matching TRBD1 (6 bases). The source was CD4+ or CD8+ T cells sorted from blood, collected in a trial of the OX40 agonist ivuxolimab. The clonotype originates from an adult with an advanced solid tumor such as melanoma, head and neck, liver or kidney cancer. As DNA, the CDR3 is TGTGCCAGCATCCCGGGACATACTTCTGGCTATGGCTACACCTTC. This encodes CASIPGHTSGYGYTF.